Below are 31 T cell receptor beta chains sequenced from a single sample in a study of blood T cell repertoires in COVID-19. The method was immunoSEQ multiplex PCR; TCRdb's version includes in-frame clones alone and lacks a portion of them. There are a few hundred thousand clones in the sample; approximately 82% occur only once, and approximately 15% lies in the top ten. Material for sequencing was PBMCs or T cells enriched from blood (not recorded which). Receptor source: a man aged 35-49 years who had recovered from COVID-19.

The chain joins TRBV2 to TRBJ1-6; no clear D. V lost 5 bases and J 3 bases, leaving 14 bases between the germline ends. The CDR3 is 16 residues long. Germline lookup yields CDR1 SNHLY and CDR2 FYNNEI. CDR3 region: CASSPMTSIYNSPLHF. The CDR3 DNA reads TGTGCCAGCAGTCCGATGACAAGCATCTATAATTCACCCCTCCACTTT.

V is TRBV5-1 and J is TRBJ1-3, with TRBD1 as a possible D gene (5 bases). Germline assignment: CDR1 SGHRS and CDR2 YFSETQ. V was trimmed by 3 bases and J by 0 bases, leaving 13 bases between them. This CDR3 has 16 amino acids. CDR3 in DNA: TGCGCCAGCAGCTCCGGACATCGCGTCTCTGGAAACACCATATATTTT. It is translated as CASSSGHRVSGNTIYF.

The chain has TRBV2 and TRBJ1-2; the match to TRBD1 covers 9 bases. This CDR3 is built from 13 residues. V trimming: 5 bases; J trimming: 5 bases; junction bases outside the gene matches: 3. Looked up from germline, CDR1 is SNHLY and CDR2 is FYNNEI. CDR3 region: CASSPGTGYGYTF. CDR3 in DNA: TGTGCCAGCAGTCCCGGGACAGGGTATGGCTACACCTTC. The full variable domain, with the rest looked up from reference TRBV2 and TRBJ1-2, is EPEVTQTPSHQVTQMGQEVILRCVPISNHLYFYWYRQILGQKVEFLVSFYNNEISEKSEIFDDQFSVERPDGSNFTLKIRSTKLEDSAMYFCASSPGTGYGYTFGSGTRLTVV.

The chain is built from TRBV7-7 and TRBJ2-2, with a possible D match to TRBD2 (5 bases). CDR1 SSHAT and CDR2 FNYEAQ come from the germline V gene (reference sequence). The germline V and J ends were trimmed by 5 bases and 6 bases, with 13 bases remaining between them. CDR3 length equals 14 residues. In DNA form, the CDR3 reads TGTGCCAGCAGCCCTAGCCTTGGGCCCGGGGAGCTGTTTTTT. Translation: CASSPSLGPGELFF.

This chain links TRBV27 with TRBJ2-7, with a weak D call TRBD2 (6 bases). The CDR3 extends over 15 amino acids. The V gene's germline CDR1 is MNHEY and CDR2 SMNVEV (reference sequence). V was shortened by 5 bases and J by 3 bases, with 17 bases between the two germline ends. CDR3 sequence reads: CASSTRAGWDYEQYF. The CDR3 nucleotides are TGTGCCAGCAGTACCCGGGCGGGGTGGGACTACGAGCAGTACTTC.

The rearrangement uses TRBV9 and TRBJ2-1; 10 bases map to TRBD1. Germline V gene data show CDR1 as SGDLS and CDR2 as YYNGEE. The CDR3 runs to 13 residues. With 3 bases clipped from V and 9 bases from J, the junction kept 3 bases outside the gene matches. The CDR3 DNA reads TGTGCCAGCAGCGAGGGACAGGGGAGTGAGCAGTTCTTC. Translated: CASSEGQGSEQFF.

The chain employs TRBV20-1 and TRBJ2-1; weak D call: TRBD2 (6 bases). Germline V gives CDR1 DFQATT, CDR2 SNEGSKA (reference sequence). Trimming removed 4 bases from V and 10 bases from J, with 11 bases in between. This CDR3 is 11 amino acids long. CDR3 in DNA: TGCAGTGCTATGGACTACCCGGAGCAGTTCTTC. It is translated as CSAMDYPEQFF.

Written as DNA, the CDR3 is TGCGCCAGCAGCAGCTTAGGGACTATTAATGAAAAACTGTTTTTT. It encodes CASSSLGTINEKLFF. This chain uses TRBV5-1 with TRBJ1-4, with a weak D call TRBD1 (5 bases). In germline, CDR1 is SGHRS, CDR2 YFSETQ. V was trimmed by 4 bases and J by 4 bases, leaving 14 bases between them. The CDR3 contains 15 residues.

The chain is built from TRBV6-5 and TRBJ1-5; a weak D match, TRBD1 (5 bases). V dropped 6 bases and J dropped 6 bases, with 15 bases sitting between them. Germline CDR1 is MNHEY and CDR2 is SVGAGI. The CDR3 length is 14 residues. The CDR3 DNA is TGTGCCAGCAGCCCAGGGTTACGAAGTCAGCCCCAGCATTTT. Amino acid sequence: CASSPGLRSQPQHF.

CDR3 in DNA: TGTGCCAGCAGTGATAGGAACAGGGGTGATCTGGCCCAGCATTTT. This encodes CASSDRNRGDLAQHF. The rearrangement links TRBV6-1 to TRBJ1-5, with 7 bases fitting TRBD1. With 3 bases clipped from V and 11 bases from J, the junction kept 13 bases outside the gene matches. The CDR3 extends over 15 amino acids. Germline CDR1 and CDR2: MNHNS and SASEGT.

This chain links TRBV9 with TRBJ2-7; D might be TRBD1 (6 bases). The CDR3 length is 14 residues. The V end was cut by 1 base, the J end by 4 bases, with 12 bases between. Germline V gene data show CDR1 as SGDLS and CDR2 as YYNGEE. The CDR3 spells CASSVSGVRYEQYF. CDR3 DNA: TGTGCCAGCAGCGTATCAGGGGTCAGGTACGAGCAGTACTTC.

In this sample, this clone turned up once. The chain joins TRBV12-3 or TRBV12-4 to TRBJ2-4, with no clear D. Between the trimmed V and J ends, which lost 5 bases and 10 bases, there was a span of 12 bases. There are 12 residues in the CDR3. CDR3 sequence reads: CASSTSFRIQYF. CDR3 DNA: TGTGCCAGCAGTACTTCTTTTCGGATTCAGTACTTC.

This chain connects TRBV7-2 to TRBJ1-4; possible D gene TRBD1, 6 bases. Germline V gives CDR1 SGHTA, CDR2 FQGNSA. The germline V and J ends were trimmed by 5 bases and 9 bases, with 22 bases remaining between them. This CDR3 has 16 residues. In nucleotides, the CDR3 is TGTGCCAGCAGCCCTTCGGACGGGGGGCGGGGTAAAAAACTGTTTTTT. Translating gives CASSPSDGGRGKKLFF. Full variable domain (remainder filled in from reference TRBV7-2 and TRBJ1-4): GAGVSQSPSNKVTEKGKDVELRCDPISGHTALYWYRQSLGQGLEFLIYFQGNSAPDKSGLPSDRFSAERTGGSVSTLTIQRTQQEDSAVYLCASSPSDGGRGKKLFFGSGTQLSVL.

This clone was observed a few times. The gene calls are TRBV9 and TRBJ2-3; the D gene is possibly TRBD2 (6 bases). Germline V gives CDR1 SGDLS, CDR2 YYNGEE. V was cut by 1 base and J by 11 bases, with 11 bases left in between. The CDR3 is made up of 12 amino acids. The CDR3 nucleotides are TGTGCCAGCAGCGTAAAAACCGGGGGGCAGTATTTT. This gives the protein CASSVKTGGQYF.

The chain is built from TRBV3-1 (or the pseudogene TRBV3-2) and TRBJ2-4; D might be TRBD2 (5 bases). V was pared by 1 base and J by 1 base, with 8 bases between. Per the germline V gene, CDR1 is LGHDT and CDR2 is YNNKEL (reference sequence). CDR3 size: 15 residues. The CDR3 is CASSQAGWAKNIQYF. CDR3 DNA: TGTGCCAGCAGCCAAGCGGGATGGGCCAAAAACATTCAGTACTTC.

This chain connects TRBV12-3 or TRBV12-4 to TRBJ1-1; D ambiguous. The V and J ends lost 4 bases and 11 bases respectively, with 14 bases between them. The CDR3 consists of 12 residues. CDR3 region: CASSSRPRRAFF. The CDR3 DNA reads as TGTGCCAGCAGTTCCCGGCCTCGGAGGGCTTTCTTT.

The V gene is TRBV3-1 (or the pseudogene TRBV3-2), the J gene TRBJ2-4; TRBD2 agrees at 11 bases. The CDR3 covers 18 residues. CDR1 is LGHDT and CDR2 is YNNKEL in the germline V gene (reference sequence). The V segment lost 1 base and the J segment 0 bases; nucleotides outside the gene matches: 5. The CDR3 loop is CASSQGSGGALAKNIQYF. In nucleotides, the CDR3 is TGTGCCAGCAGCCAAGGTAGCGGGGGGGCCTTAGCCAAAAACATTCAGTACTTC.

The table lists this clone with many counts. The chain is built from TRBV7-9 and TRBJ1-1; tentative D call: TRBD1 (5 bases). Germline V gene sequence: CDR1 SEHNR, CDR2 FQNEAQ (reference sequence). The V gene lost 5 bases and the J gene lost 1 base, with 11 bases spanning the gap. The CDR3 length is 14 residues. The CDR3 DNA reads as TGTGCCAGCAGCCCCCGACAGAGGAACACTGAAGCTTTCTTT. It codes for CASSPRQRNTEAFF.

The chain uses TRBV7-3 and TRBJ2-3; weak D call: TRBD1 (6 bases). With 2 bases removed from V and 0 bases from J, the gap between germline ends came to 12 bases. Germline assignment: CDR1 SGHTA and CDR2 FQGTGA. This CDR3 has 16 residues. The CDR3 DNA reads as TGTGCCAGCAGCTTACTAGGGCAGGGGAGCACAGATACGCAGTATTTT. Translating it yields CASSLLGQGSTDTQYF.

The chain uses TRBV14 and TRBJ1-1, with 7 bases lining up with TRBD1. The CDR3 runs 15 residues. Germline assignment: CDR1 SGHDN and CDR2 FVKESK. The junction had 11 bases not matched to a gene; V was cut back by 3 bases and J by 7 bases. CDR3 bases: TGTGCCAGCAGCCATTTCCTAGGGGGCATCGGTGAAGCTTTCTTT. This translates into CASSHFLGGIGEAFF.

The rearrangement uses TRBV7-3 and TRBJ2-3; 9 bases are shared with TRBD2. J gave up 2 bases and V 4 bases, and 7 bases lay outside the gene matches. The CDR3 loop spans 16 amino acids. CDR1 is SGHTA, CDR2 FQGTGA, per germline. In DNA, the CDR3 is TGTGCCAGCAGCTCCGGCGGGACTAGCTACACAGATACGCAGTATTTT. It specifies CASSSGGTSYTDTQYF. The full variable domain, rest sourced from reference TRBV7-3 and TRBJ2-3, is GAGVSQTPSNKVTEKGKYVELRCDPISGHTALYWYRQSLGQGPEFLIYFQGTGAADDSGLPNDRFFAVRPEGSVSTLKIQRTERGDSAVYLCASSSGGTSYTDTQYFGPGTRLTVL.

The chain links TRBV3-1 (or the pseudogene TRBV3-2) to TRBJ1-6; 7 nucleotides line up with TRBD1. CDR3 length: 14 residues. Looked up from germline, CDR1 is LGHDT and CDR2 is YNNKEL (reference sequence). Trimming at V came to 5 bases and at J to 7 bases, leaving 5 bases not matched to a gene. The CDR3 region has the DNA TGTGCCAGCAGCTCCGGGACAGTAAATTCACCCCTCCACTTT. Translation gives CASSSGTVNSPLHF.

CDR3 DNA: TGTGCCACCAGCAGTCGACAGGGGGGCTACGAGCAGTACTTC. Protein sequence: CATSSRQGGYEQYF. The V and J genes are TRBV15 and TRBJ2-7, with 9 bases matching TRBD1. Germline V CDR1 and CDR2: LNHNV, YYDKDF (reference sequence). The J segment lost 3 bases and the V segment lost 3 bases, leaving 3 bases of the junction unmatched. The CDR3 loop spans 14 amino acids.

The chain links TRBV27 to TRBJ2-3; the match to TRBD1 covers 7 bases. The CDR3 spans 14 residues. The V gene end was trimmed by 8 bases and the J gene end by 2 bases; junction bases not matched to a gene: 7. CDR1 MNHEY and CDR2 SMNVEV come from the germline V gene (reference sequence). DNA for the CDR3: TGTGCCAGCTCCCGGGACAGAGCCACAGATACGCAGTATTTT. It translates to CASSRDRATDTQYF.

This clone came up a few times. V is TRBV5-1 and J is TRBJ2-2; 8 bases match TRBD1. CDR1 is SGHRS and CDR2 is YFSETQ in the germline V gene. This CDR3 has 16 amino acids. V shed 2 bases and J 3 bases; nucleotides not matched to a gene: 6. In DNA, the CDR3 is TGCGCCAGCAGCTTAACAGGGGGTCGGGACACCGGGGAGCTGTTTTTT. Protein: CASSLTGGRDTGELFF.

This clone was observed a few times. The CDR3 protein is CASSGGLVNEQFF. The CDR3 DNA reads as TGCGCCAGCAGCGGGGGACTAGTCAATGAGCAGTTCTTC. This sequence joins TRBV5-1 and TRBJ2-1, with TRBD2 matching over 8 bases. This CDR3 spans 13 amino acids. In germline, CDR1 is SGHRS, CDR2 YFSETQ. V lost 4 bases to trimming and J lost 6 bases; unmatched junction nucleotides: 3.

This clone was recorded a few times. The chain combines TRBV27 with TRBJ1-2; 9 bases fit TRBD1. From germline, CDR1 is MNHEY and CDR2 SMNVEV (reference sequence). The CDR3 is 15 residues long. V shed 7 bases, J shed 7 bases, and the junction held 13 bases outside the gene matches. This CDR3 reads CASTSYGTGRLGYTF. In DNA, the CDR3 is TGTGCCAGCACTTCCTACGGGACAGGGCGTCTTGGCTACACCTTC.

The V and J genes are TRBV9 and TRBJ1-6; no definite D call. The CDR3 sequence is 15 residues long. Per the germline V gene, CDR1 is SGDLS and CDR2 is YYNGEE. Trimming left V 3 bases short and J 8 bases short, with 15 bases between. CDR3 coding DNA: TGTGCCAGCAGCGCCGCCGGTTCTTCCCATTCACCCCTCCACTTT. Amino acid sequence: CASSAAGSSHSPLHF.

The V call is TRBV3-1 (or the pseudogene TRBV3-2), the J call TRBJ2-7; 7 nucleotides agree with TRBD1. This CDR3 is 15 amino acids long. The V gene's germline CDR1 is LGHDT and CDR2 YNNKEL (reference sequence). J gave up 3 bases and V 6 bases, and 11 bases lay outside the gene matches. Here the CDR3 reads CASRPRGLQSYEQYF. DNA for the CDR3: TGTGCCAGCAGGCCTAGGGGGCTCCAAAGCTACGAGCAGTACTTC.

The gene calls are TRBV18 and TRBJ2-1, with 10 bases lining up with TRBD2. In germline, CDR1 is KGHSH, CDR2 LQKENI. This CDR3 is built from 16 residues. Trimming removed 3 bases from V and 7 bases from J; junction bases left unmatched: 9. DNA of the CDR3: TGTGCCAGCTCACCCCTCACTAGCGGGATCACTAATGAGCAGTTCTTC. Amino acid sequence: CASSPLTSGITNEQFF.

This chain connects TRBV5-1 to TRBJ1-6; 9 bases match TRBD1. The junction had 3 bases not matched to a gene; V was cut back by 3 bases and J by 8 bases. The CDR3 extends over 14 amino acids. Germline V CDR1 and CDR2: SGHRS, YFSETQ. CDR3 nucleotides: TGCGCCAGCAGCTCGGGACAGGGAGATTCACCCCTCCACTTT. It codes for CASSSGQGDSPLHF.